The source of this T cell receptor beta chain is a study of cytomegalovirus exposure and HLA in healthy donors. Study conclusions and caveats: In the 90 to 150 validation repertoires, about 94% of cluster scores exceeded 0, per a later analysis. 164 TCR beta chains were listed as cytomegalovirus-associated. It was reported that the classifier diagnosed cytomegalovirus status with high specificity and sensitivity in both the original and validation cohorts.

The V and J ends lost 5 bases and 1 base, in that order; junction bases with no gene match: 4. The length of the CDR3 is 15 residues. CDR1 is LNHNV, CDR2 YYDKDF, per germline (reference sequence). These donors were members of the roughly 120-subject validation cohort, a group separate from the approximately 700-subject first cohort. Some clones are missing from TCRdb's copy, which holds only in-frame ones; the method was immunoSEQ multiplex PCR. Of some 140,000 clones in the sample, about 80% were seen once. This clone was observed once. What it binds is not known. Material: PBMCs. The V gene is TRBV15, the J gene TRBJ2-2; 7 bases match TRBD1. The TCR was taken from a man aged 25 to 40 in good health and CMV-seropositive. The CDR3 here is CATSSWTGNTGELFF. The CDR3 nucleotides are TGTGCCACCAGCTCCTGGACAGGGAACACCGGGGAGCTGTTTTTT.